A single sample gave rise to the 20 T cell receptor beta chains below, sequenced in a study of blood T cell repertoires in COVID-19. Sequencing used immunoSEQ multiplex PCR; TCRdb keeps in-frame clones, though not all of them. The table records about 240,000 clones, about 84% of them present only once. The sample taken for sequencing was peripheral blood. These receptors all stem from an elderly man with acute or convalescent COVID-19.

The V and J genes are TRBV9 and TRBJ1-1, with a weak D call TRBD1 (5 bases). The CDR3 loop spans 16 amino acids. In germline, CDR1 is SGDLS, CDR2 YYNGEE. With 5 bases removed from V and 5 bases from J, the gap between germline ends came to 22 bases. The CDR3 DNA follows: TGTGCCAGCAGTCTAGACCTACGGGCCGGGGGGACTGAAGCTTTCTTT. Protein: CASSLDLRAGGTEAFF.

This chain links TRBV7-2 with TRBJ1-1; no reliable D call. Germline lookup yields CDR1 SGHTA and CDR2 FQGNSA. The CDR3 has 15 residues. Trimming pared 5 bases from V and 3 bases from J, leaving 16 bases between. The CDR3 bases are TGTGCCAGCAGCGTGACTCGGACGGGATACACTGAAGCTTTCTTT. Protein sequence: CASSVTRTGYTEAFF. The complete variable domain, with remaining parts taken from reference TRBV7-2 and TRBJ1-1, reads GAGVSQSPSNKVTEKGKDVELRCDPISGHTALYWYRQSLGQGLEFLIYFQGNSAPDKSGLPSDRFSAERTGGSVSTLTIQRTQQEDSAVYLCASSVTRTGYTEAFFGQGTRLTVV.

The chain links TRBV5-8 to TRBJ2-7; TRBD1 matches at 9 bases. J was trimmed by 6 bases and V by 5 bases; bases with no gene match: 15. This CDR3 spans 16 amino acids. Germline V gives CDR1 SGHTS, CDR2 YDEGEE. The CDR3 sequence is CASRQTGGVISGEQYF. The CDR3 DNA is TGTGCCAGCAGACAGACAGGGGGAGTAATCAGCGGCGAGCAGTACTTC.

The chain is built from TRBV7-2 and TRBJ1-1, with D possibly being TRBD1 (5 bases). The germline V gene has CDR1 SGHTA and CDR2 FQGNSA. The V end was cut by 5 bases, the J end by 5 bases, with 18 bases between. The CDR3 length is 15 residues. This chain's CDR3 is CASSILTGVRTEAFF. CDR3 coding DNA: TGTGCCAGCAGCATCCTGACGGGGGTGCGGACTGAAGCTTTCTTT.

The chain carries TRBV6-2 or TRBV6-3 and TRBJ1-1; possibly TRBD1 for D (6 bases). CDR3 size: 15 residues. V was shortened by 2 bases and J by 5 bases, with 15 bases between the two germline ends. The germline V gene has CDR1 MNHEY and CDR2 SVGEGT. CDR3 DNA: TGTGCCAGCAGTTACCGCGCTTCCGGACAGACTGAAGCTTTCTTT. It codes for CASSYRASGQTEAFF.

The chain carries TRBV9 and TRBJ2-2, with a possible D match to TRBD2 (6 bases). V lost 0 bases to trimming and J lost 0 bases, with 12 bases between them. This CDR3 has 17 residues. Germline V gene lookup returns CDR1 SGDLS and CDR2 YYNGEE. The CDR3 loop is CASSVEKAGPNTGELFF. DNA of the CDR3: TGTGCCAGCAGCGTAGAGAAGGCGGGACCGAACACCGGGGAGCTGTTTTTT.

This chain links TRBV2 with TRBJ1-5, with D unresolved. Germline CDR1 and CDR2: SNHLY and FYNNEI. Trimming took 6 bases from V and 13 from J, leaving 13 bases between them. The CDR3 length is 11 residues. Written as DNA, the CDR3 is TGTGCCAGCAGCCGGGATTATTTTCAGCATTTT. Translated: CASSRDYFQHF.

J is TRBJ1-1 and V is TRBV3-1 (or the pseudogene TRBV3-2); the D gene is possibly TRBD1 (6 bases). Germline CDR1 is LGHDT and CDR2 is YNNKEL (reference sequence). The CDR3 contains 11 residues. V lost 4 bases and J lost 11, with 11 bases in between. CDR3 nucleotide sequence: TGTGCCAGCAGCCTACAGGGTCAGGCTTTCTTT. Translated: CASSLQGQAFF.

This chain uses TRBV4-2 with TRBJ1-1; no reliable D call. From germline, CDR1 is LGHNA and CDR2 YNFKEQ. This CDR3 is built from 13 residues. V lost 0 bases and J 7 bases, leaving 9 bases between the germline ends. As DNA, the CDR3 is TGTGCCAGCAGCCAAGAACGGGGAATTGAAGCTTTCTTT. Residues: CASSQERGIEAFF.

The chain is built from TRBV19 and TRBJ2-7; D call uncertain. The CDR3 is 14 residues long. The V and J ends lost 2 bases and 2 bases respectively, with 10 bases between them. The germline V gene encodes CDR1 LNHDA and CDR2 SQIVND (reference sequence). As DNA, the CDR3 is TGTGCCAGTAGTATAAGAAACTACCCCTACGAGCAGTACTTC. It codes for CASSIRNYPYEQYF. Full variable domain (missing parts from reference TRBV19 and TRBJ2-7): DGGITQSPKYLFRKEGQNVTLSCEQNLNHDAMYWYRQDPGQGLRLIYYSQIVNDFQKGDIAEGYSVSREKKESFPLTVTSAQKNPTAFYLCASSIRNYPYEQYFGPGTRLTVT.

The CDR3 protein is CASSPDRINQPQHF. The CDR3 DNA reads as TGTGCCAGCTCACCAGACAGGATCAATCAGCCCCAGCATTTT. The V and J genes are TRBV18 and TRBJ1-5; D might be TRBD1 (6 bases). V was cut by 2 bases and J by 3 bases, with 8 bases left in between. This CDR3 has 14 residues. CDR1 KGHSH and CDR2 LQKENI come from the germline V gene.

A remark on this clone: One end of the junction fails to match germline, which may point to a read error. This sequence joins TRBV7-9 and TRBJ1-3; a possible D gene is TRBD1 (5 bases). The CDR3 is 16 amino acids. CDR1 and CDR2 (germline): SEHNR, FQNEAQ (reference sequence). CDR3 coding DNA: TGTGCCAGCAGCCTACAGACAGCGGGCTCTGGAAACACTATATATTTT. Protein sequence: CASSLQTAGSGNTIYF. The full variable domain, completed using reference TRBV7-9 and TRBJ1-3, is DTGVSQNPRHKITKRGQNVTFRCDPISEHNRLYWYRQTLGQGPEFLTYFQNEAQLEKSRLLSDRFSAERPKGSFSTLEIQRTEQGDSAMYLCASSLQTAGSGNTIYFGEGSWLTVV.

The chain is built from TRBV29-1 and TRBJ2-5; D is possibly TRBD1 (6 bases). The V end was cut by 3 bases, the J end by 1 base, with 15 bases between. Looked up from germline, CDR1 is SQVTM and CDR2 is ANQGSEA. This CDR3 comprises 15 residues. The CDR3 DNA is TGCAGCGTTGAGCTCTCAGGGGCCCCCCAAGAGACCCAGTACTTC. Translated, it gives CSVELSGAPQETQYF.

The chain couples TRBV2 to TRBJ2-5, with 8 nucleotides matching TRBD2. With 4 bases clipped from V and 13 bases from J, the junction kept 14 bases outside the gene matches. Germline assignment: CDR1 SNHLY and CDR2 FYNNEI. The CDR3 is 14 amino acids. The CDR3 bases are TGTGCCAGCAGTGGGGAAGGGCGGGGGGTCCTTCTGTACTTC. Protein: CASSGEGRGVLLYF.

This clone was found once. The chain carries TRBV5-1 and TRBJ2-3; 9 bases map to TRBD1. V lost 5 bases, J lost 3 bases, and 4 bases stayed unmatched. Germline loops: CDR1 SGHRS, CDR2 YFSETQ. The CDR3 length is 14 residues. Here the CDR3 reads CASSRDRETDTQYF. The CDR3 region has the DNA TGCGCCAGCAGTCGGGACAGGGAAACAGATACGCAGTATTTT.

The V call is TRBV28, the J call TRBJ2-7; perhaps TRBD1 as D (6 bases). In germline, CDR1 is MDHEN, CDR2 SYDVKM. Deletions cut 11 bases from V and 5 bases from J, with 19 bases between. This CDR3 is 13 amino acids long. The CDR3 region has the DNA TGTGCCTCCTCGAAGGCAGGGGCCCACGAGCAGTACTTC. This codes for CASSKAGAHEQYF.

Many counts were recorded for this clone. The CDR3: CASSPGRQGITNEKLFF. The CDR3 nucleotides are TGTGCCAGCAGTCCCGGCAGGCAGGGGATAACTAATGAAAAACTGTTTTTT. The chain carries TRBV7-9 and TRBJ1-4, with a possible D match to TRBD1 (6 bases). The V and J ends lost 6 bases and 1 base respectively, with 18 bases between them. The CDR3 covers 17 residues. The germline gives CDR1 SEHNR, CDR2 FQNEAQ (reference sequence).

The CDR3 DNA reads as TGTGCCAGCATCGGGACTAGCGGGGGGGCAGATACGCAGTATTTT. It yields the protein CASIGTSGGADTQYF. The chain links TRBV5-5 to TRBJ2-3, with 16 bases that match TRBD2. Germline V gives CDR1 SGHKS, CDR2 YYEKEE (reference sequence). The junction had 2 bases not matched to a gene; V was cut back by 6 bases and J by 4 bases. CDR3 length equals 15 residues.

This clone has more than one count but fewer than ten. The genes are TRBV7-2 and TRBJ2-1; D is uncertain. Germline V lookup: CDR1 SGHTA, CDR2 FQGNSA. The germline V and J ends were trimmed by 1 base and 10 bases, with 20 bases remaining between them. This CDR3 is built from 16 residues. CDR3 in amino acids: CASSLDGGIAFGEQFF. The CDR3, as DNA: TGTGCCAGCAGCTTAGACGGCGGAATCGCTTTCGGAGAGCAGTTCTTC.

The J gene is TRBJ1-3, the V gene TRBV7-9; D might be TRBD1 (5 bases). The germline V and J ends were trimmed by 5 bases and 2 bases, with 10 bases remaining between them. The length of the CDR3 is 14 residues. Germline values: CDR1 SEHNR, CDR2 FQNEAQ (reference sequence). This CDR3 reads CASSRPGTGNTIYF. CDR3 coding DNA: TGTGCCAGCAGCCGACCAGGGACTGGAAACACCATATATTTT.